The rows below give T cell receptor beta chains drawn from one sample of a study of shared clonotypes between healthy human individuals. Using immunoSEQ multiplex PCR, the repertoire was profiled, and TCRdb retains in-frame clones only, with some absent. Of around 2.5 million clones listed, 93% are singletons. The sequenced sample was naive CD4+ T cells from PBMCs. All receptors derive from a man aged 18 to 29 in good health. Some clones in this sample may be carry-over from other donors' samples. Both conserved end residues are part of each CDR3. A D gene is named only where the DNA matches it firmly.

v_call	j_call	d_call	cdr3_nt	cdr3_aa
TRBV12-5	TRBJ2-1	TRBD2	TGTGCTAGTGGTTTTGCCCCACTAGCGGGAGGGATATACAATGAGCAGTTCTTC	CASGFAPLAGGIYNEQFF
TRBV14	TRBJ2-5	.	TGTGCCAGCAGCCAAGAAGGGGACCGAGGGGAGACCCAGTACTTC	CASSQEGDRGETQYF
TRBV7-2	TRBJ2-3	TRBD2	TGTGCCAGCAGCTTTACCAGTCGGGAGGGGCTGGATACGCAGTATTTT	CASSFTSREGLDTQYF
TRBV7-2	TRBJ2-5	.	TGTGCCAGCAGCTTCTTCAGGGAAGAGACCCAGTACTTC	CASSFFREETQYF
TRBV6-8	TRBJ1-5	.	TGTGCCAGCAGTTCTTCCCCGGATCAGCCCCAGCATTTT	CASSSSPDQPQHF
TRBV6-6	TRBJ2-5	TRBD2	TGTGCCAGCACCCTAGGGACTACCGCTAATCAGTACTTC	CASTLGTTANQYF
TRBV25-1	TRBJ2-2	TRBD2	TGTGCCAGCAGTGAATATGGTGGAGTAGCGGGGAACACCGGGGAGCTGTTTTTT	CASSEYGGVAGNTGELFF
TRBV28	TRBJ1-5	TRBD1	TGTGCCAGCAGTTCGGGGACAGGGGGTAGTCAGCCCCAGCATTTT	CASSSGTGGSQPQHF
TRBV7-2	TRBJ1-2	.	TGTGCCAGCAGCTTAGTGGGCAGGGCGGATGGCTACACCTTC	CASSLVGRADGYTF
TRBV7-9	TRBJ2-7	.	TGTGCCAGCAGCTTAGTAAAGGGCTTAGGACAGTCTAGCTACGAGCAGTACTTC	CASSLVKGLGQSSYEQYF
TRBV29-1	TRBJ2-1	TRBD2	TGCAGCTCGGGATTAGCGGGACGGGGCTACAATGAGCAGTTCTTC	CSSGLAGRGYNEQFF
TRBV19	TRBJ2-2	TRBD1	TGTGCCAGTAGTCCAAACAGGGGCACCGGGGAGCTGTTTTTT	CASSPNRGTGELFF
TRBV5-1	TRBJ2-7	.	TGCGCCAGCAGCCGGCTGGGACTGGCCTCCTACGAGCAGTACTTC	CASSRLGLASYEQYF
TRBV6-1	TRBJ2-1	TRBD2	TGTGCCAGCAGTGAACGGGGGACTAGCGGGGCCTACAATGAGCAGTTCTTC	CASSERGTSGAYNEQFF
TRBV28	TRBJ2-3	TRBD1	TGTGCCAGCAGTTCGGGACAGGGGTATGATACGCAGTATTTT	CASSSGQGYDTQYF
TRBV6-5	TRBJ1-2	TRBD1	TGTGCCAGCAGCCTTGACGGACAGGTTAACTATGGCTACACCTTC	CASSLDGQVNYGYTF
TRBV18	TRBJ2-5	TRBD1	TGTGCCAGCTCCCCCAGGGGGCAGCCACAGACCCAGTACTTC	CASSPRGQPQTQYF
TRBV9	TRBJ2-1	.	TGTGCCAGCAGCGTAGCGGCAGGTCACAGCAATGAGCAGTTCTTC	CASSVAAGHSNEQFF
TRBV2	TRBJ2-1	.	TGTGCCAGCAGTGAAAACAGGGAGGGCGAGCAGTTCTTC	CASSENREGEQFF